The 9 T cell receptor beta chains below all came from one sample that was sequenced in a study of T-cell memory formation after mild COVID-19. In TCRdb, the 5' RACE reads were re-called with MiXCR into one record per CDR3 protein. The data show about 34,000 distinct CDR3 sequences, around 7.7% seen once. Sequenced input: PBMCs or a T cell subset sorted from them (not recorded which). These receptors came from a young man who had mild COVID-19 (a few samples of this study predate the infection). Cell type and time point are not known.

This clonotype was observed at least ten times. V gene TRBV6-2 or TRBV6-3 combines with J gene TRBJ2-2; no clear D. The CDR3 runs to 11 residues. V shed 10 bases and J shed 3 bases, with 6 bases lying between them. CDR1 and CDR2 (germline): MNHEY, SVGEGT. CDR3 nucleotide sequence: TGTGCCATCGCTTACACCGGGGAGCTGTTTTTT. This translates into CAIAYTGELFF.

In its sample, this clonotype was seen many times. The chain recombines TRBV4-1 with TRBJ2-1; D might be TRBD1 (5 bases). The CDR3 is 15 amino acids. V lost 1 base to trimming and J lost 6 bases, with 13 bases between them. CDR1 and CDR2 from the germline V gene are MGHRA and YSYEKL. DNA for the CDR3: TGCGCCAGCAGCCAAGGGGCCCCAGGGTTCAATGAGCAGTTCTTC. Translation gives CASSQGAPGFNEQFF.

The V gene is TRBV6-5, the J gene TRBJ1-1; D is possibly TRBD1 (5 bases). The CDR3 is made up of 13 amino acids. Trimming removed 6 bases from V and 12 bases from J, with 20 bases in between. Germline assignment: CDR1 MNHEY and CDR2 SVGAGI. CDR3 coding DNA: TGTGCCAGCAGCCGGAGGTTCGGAGGGGAGACTTTCTTT. Amino acids: CASSRRFGGETFF.

This clonotype was recorded many times. The chain recombines TRBV12-3 or TRBV12-4 with TRBJ2-3; D remains ambiguous. Trimming removed 5 bases at V and 1 base at J, with 13 bases between. The length of the CDR3 is 15 residues. The CDR3 here is CASSPQFSGTDTQYF. The CDR3, as DNA: TGTGCCAGCAGTCCACAGTTTTCGGGCACAGATACGCAGTATTTT.

This clonotype occurred many times. This sequence joins TRBV5-6 and TRBJ1-1; unclear D gene. Germline values: CDR1 SGHDT, CDR2 YYEEEE. V was pared by 7 bases and J by 3 bases, with 16 bases between. The CDR3 consists of 14 residues. The CDR3 here is CASSHVVRDTEAFF. The CDR3 coding sequence is TGTGCCAGCTCCCATGTGGTCCGGGACACTGAAGCTTTCTTT.

There are many counts of this clonotype. This sequence joins TRBV12-3 or TRBV12-4 and TRBJ2-6, with a weak D call TRBD1 (6 bases). The CDR3 covers 15 residues. The V end was cut by 4 bases, the J end by 4 bases, with 11 bases between. For the CDR3, the DNA is TGTGCCAGCAGTTCACAGGGAGCCGGGGCCAACGTCCTGACTTTC. It translates to CASSSQGAGANVLTF.

This sequence joins TRBV3-1 and TRBJ2-2, with TRBD2 identical over 13 bases. The CDR3 is 18 amino acids. The V and J ends lost 4 bases and 0 bases, in that order; junction bases with no gene match: 5. The germline V gene encodes CDR1 LGHDT and CDR2 YNNKEL (reference sequence). The CDR3 region has the DNA TGTGCCAGCAGCCCCGGACTAGCGGGGGTCTCGAACACCGGGGAGCTGTTTTTT. Translated, it gives CASSPGLAGVSNTGELFF.

This clonotype was observed at least ten times. This rearrangement joins TRBV7-2 to TRBJ1-2; D not resolved. V gave up 6 bases and J gave up 2 bases, with 10 bases separating them. Per the germline V gene, CDR1 is SGHTA and CDR2 is FQGNSA. The CDR3 contains 13 residues. The CDR3 protein is CASSSQFNYGYTF. CDR3 bases: TGTGCCAGCAGTTCCCAGTTCAACTATGGCTACACCTTC.

This clonotype occurred many times. In nucleotides, the CDR3 is TGTGCCAGCAGCGAACTAGCGGGGGGATCAGAGACCCAGTACTTC. As protein: CASSELAGGSETQYF. V gene TRBV6-1 combines with J gene TRBJ2-5; 12 positions match TRBD2. The CDR3 has 15 amino acids. The germline gives CDR1 MNHNS, CDR2 SASEGT. Trimming at V came to 6 bases and at J to 4 bases, leaving 6 bases not matched to a gene.